This TCR beta chain was captured by sequencing in a study of beta chain features in type 1 diabetes. Study-wide points: Shortening that was moderate but significant affected the TCRB CDR3s of Type 1 diabetes patients in all four CD4+ subsets. When VDJ junctions were examined, type 1 diabetes patients showed fewer insertions and more deletions.

This clone occurred a few times. Antigen: not known. This sample includes further DNA sequences coding for the same CDR3. CDR1 is DFQATT and CDR2 is SNEGSKA in the germline V gene (reference sequence). This CDR3 has 11 residues. Trimming pared 5 bases from V and 3 bases from J, leaving 7 bases between. Expressed TCRB transcripts were sequenced after all isolated RNA was converted to cDNA. Data came from immunoSEQ multiplex PCR; TCRdb stores just in-frame clones and leaves some out. The table records 250,000 to 300,000 clones, approximately 25% of them present only once. This TCR derives from a woman aged 30 to 39 with type 1 diabetes. The rearrangement links TRBV20-1 to TRBJ1-1; unclear D gene. Sequencing was done on a sample of naive CD4+ T cells from blood. The CDR3 reads CSARRDTEAFF. CDR3 DNA sequence: TGCAGTGCTCGCCGGGACACTGAAGCTTTCTTT.